The clone carrying this T cell receptor beta chain was picked up a small number of times. The sample carries other DNA sequences with the same CDR3. The table came from immunoSEQ multiplex PCR; TCRdb's copy has only in-frame clones and leaves some out. The table includes tens of thousands of clones, approximately 78% detected once. V lost 5 bases, J lost 4 bases, and 14 bases lay in between. The CDR3 is 13 amino acids. The germline CDR1 and CDR2 sequences are GTSNPN and SVGIG (reference sequence). This sample stems from a study of OX40 agonist ivuxolimab in advanced cancers. Overall study: Among those enrolled, mean age was about 63 years (range about 20 to 79) and 75% to 85% were male. Checkpoint inhibitors had been given previously to roughly 36% of patients.

Sequencing was performed on CD4+ or CD8+ T cells sorted from blood, taken in a trial of the OX40 agonist ivuxolimab. The chain combines TRBV30 with TRBJ1-2; the D gene is possibly TRBD1 (6 bases). The receptor's source is an adult with an advanced solid tumor such as melanoma, head and neck, liver or kidney cancer. The CDR3 spells CAWYVEGGYGYTF. In DNA form, the CDR3 reads TGTGCCTGGTACGTCGAGGGGGGCTATGGCTACACCTTC.